This T cell receptor beta chain was captured in a study of T cell changes during pregnancy in multiple sclerosis. CDR3 size: 16 residues. CDR1 is WSHSY and CDR2 is SAAADI in the germline V gene. The trim removed 6 bases at V and 7 bases at J, leaving 14 bases unmatched. The data were produced by immunoSEQ multiplex PCR, yet TCRdb's version contains in-frame clones alone and is incomplete. Seen here are 27,000 or so clones, around nine tenths observed once, and the top ten hold roughly 8%. The sample here was CD8+ T cells from peripheral blood mononuclear cells, taken in the second trimester of pregnancy. The chain joins TRBV10-2 to TRBJ1-2; 10 nucleotides match TRBD1. The sequence derives from a female donor with multiple sclerosis, enrolled in a pregnancy study. The CDR3 DNA is TGCGCCAGCAGCCCCGACAGGGGGCTTATTTATGGTGGCTACACCTTC. As protein: CASSPDRGLIYGGYTF.